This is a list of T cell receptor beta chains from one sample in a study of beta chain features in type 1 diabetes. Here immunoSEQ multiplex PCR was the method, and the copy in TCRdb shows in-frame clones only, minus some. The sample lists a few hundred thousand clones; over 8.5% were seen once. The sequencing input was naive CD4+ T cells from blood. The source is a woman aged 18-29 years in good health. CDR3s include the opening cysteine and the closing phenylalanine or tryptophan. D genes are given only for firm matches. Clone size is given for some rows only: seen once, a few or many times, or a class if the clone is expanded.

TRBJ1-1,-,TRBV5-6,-,CASKYRVVGNTEAFF,TGTGCCAGCAAGTACAGGGTGGTTGGGAACACTGAAGCTTTCTTT
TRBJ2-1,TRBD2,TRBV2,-,CASWLAGSNEQFF,TGTGCCAGCTGGCTAGCGGGGTCCAATGAGCAGTTCTTC
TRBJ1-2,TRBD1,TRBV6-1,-,CASSDPGSGGGYGYTF,TGTGCCAGCAGTGACCCGGGATCAGGGGGCGGCTATGGCTACACCTTC
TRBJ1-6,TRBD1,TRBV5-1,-,CASSLGGQGPNSPLHF,TGCGCCAGCAGCTTAGGGGGACAGGGGCCTAATTCACCCCTCCACTTT
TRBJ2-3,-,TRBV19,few,CATRRGTDTQYF,TGTGCCACCAGGAGGGGCACAGATACGCAGTATTTT
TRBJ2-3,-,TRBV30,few,CAWNPGREGDTQYF,TGTGCCTGGAATCCAGGTCGAGAGGGAGATACGCAGTATTTT
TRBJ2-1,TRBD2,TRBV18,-,CASSPRPSGGANYNEQFF,TGTGCCAGCTCACCACGTCCTAGCGGGGGGGCTAACTACAATGAGCAGTTCTTC
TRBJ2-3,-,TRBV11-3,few,CASSLGPTADTQYF,TGTGCCAGCAGCTTAGGCCCCACGGCAGATACGCAGTATTTT
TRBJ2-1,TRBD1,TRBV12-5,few,CASNGQGINEQFF,TGTGCTAGCAACGGACAGGGGATTAATGAGCAGTTCTTC
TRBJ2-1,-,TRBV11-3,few,CASSSTSIYEQFF,TGTGCCAGCAGCTCAACTAGTATCTATGAGCAGTTCTTC
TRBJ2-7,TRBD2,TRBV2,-,CATGRIAYEQYF,TGTGCTACCGGGAGGATCGCCTACGAGCAGTACTTC
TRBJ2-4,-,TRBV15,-,CATSRGANKGERNIQYF,TGTGCCACCAGCAGAGGAGCAAACAAGGGGGAGCGTAACATTCAGTACTTC
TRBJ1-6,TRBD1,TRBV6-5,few,CASSYSPGQGSPLHF,TGTGCCAGCAGTTACTCCCCGGGACAGGGATCACCCCTCCACTTT
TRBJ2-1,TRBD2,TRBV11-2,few,CASSSTGGYNEQFF,TGTGCCAGCAGCTCCACGGGAGGCTACAATGAGCAGTTCTTC
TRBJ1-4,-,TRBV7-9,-,CASSLEVVGGRTEKLFF,TGTGCCAGCAGCTTGGAGGTCGTCGGGGGGCGGACTGAAAAACTGTTTTTT
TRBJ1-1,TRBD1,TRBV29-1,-,CSVGNRGTEAFF,TGCAGCGTGGGTAACAGGGGGACTGAAGCTTTCTTT
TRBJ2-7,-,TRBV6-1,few,CASSELQGKYF,TGTGCCAGCAGTGAACTTCAGGGGAAGTACTTC